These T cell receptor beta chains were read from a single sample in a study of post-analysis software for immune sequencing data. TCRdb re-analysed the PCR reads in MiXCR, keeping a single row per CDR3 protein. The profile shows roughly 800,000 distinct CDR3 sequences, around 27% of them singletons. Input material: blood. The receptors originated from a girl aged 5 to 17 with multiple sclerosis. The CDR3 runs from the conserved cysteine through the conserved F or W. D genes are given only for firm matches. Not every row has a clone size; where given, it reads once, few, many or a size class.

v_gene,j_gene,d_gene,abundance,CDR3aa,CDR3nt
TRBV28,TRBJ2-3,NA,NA,CASSSPNPITDTQYF,TGTGCCAGCAGTTCCCCGAACCCAATTACAGATACGCAGTATTTT
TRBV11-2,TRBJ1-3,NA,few,CASSEGSSGNTIYF,TGTGCCAGCAGCGAAGGGAGCTCTGGAAACACCATATATTTT
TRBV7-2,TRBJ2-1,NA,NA,CASSRFEGEQFF,TGTGCCAGCAGCCGATTTGAAGGTGAGCAGTTCTTC
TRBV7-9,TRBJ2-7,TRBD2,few,CASSQMGRGSGTYEQYF,TGTGCCAGCAGCCAGATGGGTCGCGGGAGTGGGACCTACGAGCAGTACTTC
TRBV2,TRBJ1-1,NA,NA,CASSDRLNSEAFF,TGTGCCAGCAGTGATCGACTGAACTCGGAAGCTTTCTTT
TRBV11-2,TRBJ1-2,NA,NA,CASSFDRSGYYGYTF,TGTGCCAGCAGCTTCGACAGGTCGGGTTACTATGGCTACACCTTC
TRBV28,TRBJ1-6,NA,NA,CASSLTRTANSPLHF,TGTGCCAGCAGTCTCACGCGGACAGCGAATTCACCCCTCCACTTT
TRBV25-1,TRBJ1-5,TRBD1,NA,CASSKQGSNQPQHF,TGTGCCAGCAGTAAACAGGGGAGCAATCAGCCCCAGCATTTT
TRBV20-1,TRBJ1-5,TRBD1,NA,CSAPPQGDNQPQHF,TGCAGTGCTCCCCCACAGGGGGACAATCAGCCCCAGCATTTT
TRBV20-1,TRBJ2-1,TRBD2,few,CSARLSLSGGYNEQFF,TGCAGTGCTAGACTCTCGTTGTCGGGGGGGTACAATGAGCAGTTCTTC
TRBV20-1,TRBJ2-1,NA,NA,CSAPIRRYNEQFF,TGCAGTGCCCCCATACGACGCTACAATGAGCAGTTCTTC
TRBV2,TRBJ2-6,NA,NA,CASSLRPSSGANVLTF,TGTGCCAGCAGTTTAAGGCCGAGCTCTGGGGCCAACGTCCTGACTTTC
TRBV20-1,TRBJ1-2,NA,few,CSARPAGYTF,TGCAGTGCTAGACCGGCTGGCTACACCTTC
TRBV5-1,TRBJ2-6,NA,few,CASSPGDWANVLTF,TGCGCCAGCAGCCCCGGTGACTGGGCCAACGTCCTGACTTTC
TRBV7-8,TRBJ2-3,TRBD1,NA,CASSFAPRIGTGVLTDTQYF,TGTGCCAGTAGCTTCGCACCGAGGATCGGGACAGGGGTTCTCACAGATACGCAGTATTTT
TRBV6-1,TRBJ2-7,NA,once,CASSKTADPYNEQYF,TGTGCCAGCAGTAAAACAGCAGACCCCTACAATGAGCAGTACTTC
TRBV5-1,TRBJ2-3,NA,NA,CASSWNGAVGTDTQYF,TGCGCCAGCAGCTGGAATGGGGCGGTAGGCACAGATACGCAGTATTTT
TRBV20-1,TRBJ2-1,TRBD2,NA,CSASGRAVSGEQFF,TGCAGTGCTAGCGGGAGGGCCGTCAGTGGTGAGCAGTTCTTC
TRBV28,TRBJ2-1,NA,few,CASRPWGSLNEQFF,TGTGCCAGCAGGCCCTGGGGCAGTCTTAATGAGCAGTTCTTC
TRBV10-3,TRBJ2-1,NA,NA,CATLNLSGVNNEQFF,TGTGCCACCCTAAACCTATCGGGAGTAAACAATGAGCAGTTCTTC
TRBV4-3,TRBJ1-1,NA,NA,CASSQDSRGTEAFF,TGCGCCAGCAGCCAAGACAGCCGTGGGACTGAAGCTTTCTTT